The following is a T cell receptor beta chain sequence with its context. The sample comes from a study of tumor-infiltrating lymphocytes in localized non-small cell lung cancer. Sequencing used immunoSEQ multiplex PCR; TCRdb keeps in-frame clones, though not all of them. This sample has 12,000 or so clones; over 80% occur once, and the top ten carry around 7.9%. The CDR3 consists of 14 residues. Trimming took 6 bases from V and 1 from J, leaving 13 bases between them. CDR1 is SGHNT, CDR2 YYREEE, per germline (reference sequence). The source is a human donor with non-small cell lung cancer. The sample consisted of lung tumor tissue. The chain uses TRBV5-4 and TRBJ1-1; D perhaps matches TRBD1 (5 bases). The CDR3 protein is CASTDGGWNTEAFF. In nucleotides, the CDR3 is TGTGCCAGCACGGATGGGGGGTGGAACACTGAAGCTTTCTTT. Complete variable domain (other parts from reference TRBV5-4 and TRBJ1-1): ETGVTQSPTHLIKTRGQQVTLRCSSQSGHNTVSWYQQALGQGPQFIFQYYREEENGRGNFPPRFSGLQFPNYSSELNVNALELDDSALYLCASTDGGWNTEAFFGQGTRLTVV.